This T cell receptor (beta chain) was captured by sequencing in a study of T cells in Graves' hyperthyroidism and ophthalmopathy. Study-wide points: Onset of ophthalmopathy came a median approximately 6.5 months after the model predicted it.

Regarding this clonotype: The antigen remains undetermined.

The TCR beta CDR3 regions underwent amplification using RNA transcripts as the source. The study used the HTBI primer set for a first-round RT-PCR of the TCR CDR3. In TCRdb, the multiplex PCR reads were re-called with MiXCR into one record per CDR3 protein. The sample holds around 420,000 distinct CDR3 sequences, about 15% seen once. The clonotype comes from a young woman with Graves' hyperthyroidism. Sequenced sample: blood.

The chain's CDR3 is CASSLGISGRGPPDTQYF. As DNA, the CDR3 is TGTGCCAGCAGCTTGGGAATTAGCGGGAGGGGCCCCCCAGATACGCAGTATTTT. The chain recombines TRBV5-6 with TRBJ2-3; TRBD2 agrees at 11 bases. The V and J ends lost 0 bases and 4 bases, in that order; junction bases with no gene match: 10. Germline V gene lookup returns CDR1 SGHDT and CDR2 YYEEEE. CDR3 length equals 18 residues.